Sequencing of this T cell receptor beta chain was carried out in a study of blood T cell repertoires in COVID-19. About the study: Both acute and convalescent COVID-19 samples were obtained from the United States, Italy and Spain. In each case, the material was cDNA or gDNA derived from T cells, B-cell-depleted T cells, or PBMCs.

Original processing notes: For nucleated cells, counts were estimated from reference gene primer amplification. Sequenced by immunoSEQ multiplex PCR; TCRdb stores in-frame clones only, minus some. The DNA gave D and trimming, while V, J and clone size come from that table. The sample lists 100,000 to 150,000 clones, over 80% occurring once. The sample taken for sequencing was peripheral blood. The sequence derives from a man aged 50 or older with active COVID-19.

In DNA, the CDR3 is TGTGCCAGTAGTAACCCGCGGGGTGTTGGCACAGATACGCAGTATTTT. It is translated as CASSNPRGVGTDTQYF. The J gene is TRBJ2-3, the V gene TRBV19, with TRBD2 as a possible D gene (6 bases). The CDR3 loop spans 16 amino acids. The V end lost 4 bases, the J end lost 1 base, and 15 bases lay between the germline ends. Germline assignment: CDR1 LNHDA and CDR2 SQIVND (reference sequence).